This T cell receptor (beta chain) appears in the sequencing data of a study of shared clonotypes between healthy human individuals (dated by TCRdb to the early 2020s). About the full investigation: The cohort included a few men and two women between 18 and 49 years of age. For each donor, CD4 naive and CD4 memory were each given three plates, CD8 naive was given two plates, and CD8 memory was given one plate. To estimate repertoire size and how much clonotype sharing occurs between individuals, the study deeply sequenced the blood TCR repertoires of five healthy adults. To increase sequencing depth and limit assay-specific biases, TCR repertoire library preparation and sequencing were carried out by different laboratories using diverse techniques. Each donor's leukapheresis produced roughly between roughly 0.85 and 9.5 billion PBMCs. The study at large found these results: Compared with non-shared clonotypes, clonotypes shared by all four sorted-subset donors had higher generation probabilities. Even with the large sequencing depth, rarefaction of the sorted-subset datasets indicated that sequencing was incomplete. Larger estimated clonotype richness was generally found for naive subsets than for memory subsets. Pairwise subsampling led to the expectation that sequencing depth would affect the degree of clonotype sharing among donors. The genetic and exposure-history diversity represented was limited by the small number of donors. Sampling was restricted to blood, and TCR repertoires in tissue are likely to differ from TCR repertoires in blood. When a few donors were compared, the shared fraction of clonotypes was about 5.4% for naive CD4, 3% to 4% for naive CD8, 2.3% for memory CD4, and 0.35% to 0.4% for memory CD8.

In regard to this clone: Its antigen is currently not known. Within one base of it there is no much larger clone, and no base qualities were kept.

Using the deep immunoSEQ assay, TCR CDR3 regions were amplified from genomic DNA by multiplex PCR. Extracted genomic DNA from each cell subset was distributed evenly across all wells of several immunoSEQ 96-well plates, and each plate was treated as a replicate. For sorted subsets, 200 to 250 ng of genomic DNA, equivalent to tens of thousands of T cell genomes, went into each replicate PCR. Purified libraries were quantified with a Qubit 3.0 fluorometer, sized on a Bioanalyzer 2100, and re-quantified with the KAPA Library Quantification kit. Every immunoSEQ 96-well plate was sequenced on a separate single-read 150-cycle Illumina NextSeq 550 flow cell. As for the authors' bioinformatics: Because the immunoSEQ output held only junctional sequences and lacked quality scores, the filtering could not match the filtering applied to full-length reads. To assign V/J genes and CDR3, sequences were annotated using PyIR, a Python wrapper for IgBLAST v1.9, with IMGT germline references. Reads with weak V/J assignments (E-value above 1e-6), missing CDR3, stop codons, out-of-frame junctions, or ambiguous translated residues were removed. V3J clonotypes were defined as sequences sharing the same inferred V gene, J gene, and CDR3 amino acid sequence. Percentage overlap between repertoires was calculated by dividing the number of shared unique clonotypes by the size of the smaller repertoire. Three approaches were used to assess repertoire richness: RTK rarefaction, the Chao1 estimator, and Recon v2.1 estimates of unobserved clonotypes. For all TCRbeta clonotypes obtained by the gDNA method from several donors, generation probabilities were computed with OLGA. TCRdb provides this immuneACCESS table in a form limited to in-frame rearrangements. Some clones are lacking; in checked studies, under half of them reflect an unresolved V gene, and why the rest are absent is not known. That table supplies the V and J calls and clone size; D and trimming were determined from the DNA. The table for this sample lists more than 900,000 clones; 78% of them were counted only once. In total, the top ten clones hold 0.6% to 0.7% of the sample.

The donors were healthy, HIV-negative adults with no recently reported acute infections or vaccinations. Every donor was a Caucasian adult living in Nashville, Tennessee, USA. CD4+ T cells were enriched by magnetic negative selection, after which naive cells were positively selected on CD45RA and the negative fraction was taken as the memory subset. Blood was collected by leukapheresis, and PBMCs were isolated by Ficoll-Histopaque density gradient centrifugation and then cryopreserved in liquid nitrogen vapor phase. Analytical flow cytometry was used to check the purity and quantity of every magnetically sorted T cell population. From each sorted fraction, genomic DNA was isolated and quantified by UV absorbance on a Nanodrop 2000c. CDR3 length: 13 amino acids, cysteine to phenylalanine. Only CDR3 DNA remains: 39 bases, in frame from the first base. V drops 3 bases and J drops 0 bases, leaving 5 bases in between. CDR1 and CDR2 are read off the germline V gene as MGHDK and SYGVNS.

The TCR comes from a man aged 18 to 29 in good health. Some clones in this sample may be carry-over from other donors' samples. This chain joins TRBV25-1 to TRBJ1-2, with no confidently assigned D gene. The material sequenced was memory CD4+ T cells from PBMCs. Taken with the paper, the label for cell subset or site translates to: CD45RA-negative fraction. CDR3 sequence: CASSDWANYGYTF. The nucleotide sequence is given as TGTGCCAGCAGTGATTGGGCTAACTATGGCTACACCTTC.